The clone carrying this TCR beta chain was observed at least ten times. Its antigen remains unknown. Amplification of TCR alpha and beta CDR3 regions from RNA used iRepertoire nested multiplex PCR. One-step reverse transcription and amplification started from around 100-400 ng of tissue mRNA or PBMC total RNA. TCRdb re-called the multiplex PCR reads with MiXCR, one entry per CDR3 protein. The repertoire consists of tens of thousands of distinct CDR3 sequences, with 23% occurring once and the leading ten covering roughly 6.7%. The data belong to a study of glioma-infiltrating T cells. Points from the study as a whole: Above-expected tissue-blood divergence occurred in all gliomas, most in low-grade ones.

The V gene's germline CDR1 is SQVTM and CDR2 ANQGSEA. CDR3 size: 15 residues. V trimming: 0 bases; J trimming: 4 bases; junction bases outside the gene matches: 3. Sequencing was performed on glioma tissue, nonneoplastic brain tissue, or PBMCs (not recorded which). J is TRBJ2-1 and V is TRBV29-1; 10 bases map to TRBD2. This clonotype was obtained from a human donor with low-grade glioma or glioblastoma, undergoing nonglioma brain surgery, or in good health (not recorded which). CDR3 in amino acids: CSVEELAGKYNEQFF. The CDR3 nucleotides read TGCAGCGTTGAAGAACTAGCGGGAAAGTACAATGAGCAGTTCTTC.